The next 23 T cell receptor beta chains were all read from a single sample in a study of T cells in localized non-small cell lung cancer. Sequencing was performed with immunoSEQ multiplex PCR; in TCRdb, only in-frame clones are kept and a portion is missing. The sample lists just under 80,000 clones, around 82% occurring once. Sequencing was performed on peripheral blood, taken before any cancer treatment. The receptors were gathered from a female donor of 60 years or more with stage I lung adenocarcinoma.

The chain combines TRBV20-1 with TRBJ1-1; D possibly corresponds to TRBD1 (6 bases). This CDR3 comprises 10 residues. CDR1 DFQATT and CDR2 SNEGSKA come from the germline V gene (reference sequence). Trimming removed 0 bases at V and 11 bases at J, with 7 bases between. The CDR3: CSARDRGAFF. The CDR3 region has the DNA TGCAGTGCTAGAGATAGGGGGGCTTTCTTT.

This clone was observed a few times. This chain joins TRBV20-1 and TRBJ1-1; no firm D call. CDR1 is DFQATT and CDR2 is SNEGSKA in the germline V gene (reference sequence). CDR3 size: 10 residues. V dropped 5 bases and J dropped 9 bases, with 10 bases sitting between them. CDR3 region: CSAYSDKAFF. In DNA form, the CDR3 reads TGCAGTGCTTACAGTGATAAAGCTTTCTTT.

The DNA for the CDR3 is TGTGCCAGCAGTAGGCAGGGACTGAACACTGAAGCTTTCTTT. Residues: CASSRQGLNTEAFF. This chain connects TRBV25-1 to TRBJ1-1; D perhaps matches TRBD1 (5 bases). CDR1 and CDR2 from the germline V gene are MGHDK and SYGVNS. V lost 5 bases, J lost 0 bases, and 10 bases lay in between. The CDR3 has 14 amino acids. The variable domain in full, completed from reference TRBV25-1 and TRBJ1-1, reads EADIYQTPRYLVIGTGKKITLECSQTMGHDKMYWYQQDPGMELHLIHYSYGVNSTEKGDLSSESTVSRIRTEHFPLTLESARPSHTSQYLCASSRQGLNTEAFFGQGTRLTVV.

The chain joins TRBV4-3 to TRBJ1-1; TRBD1 is a possible D gene (6 bases). The CDR3 spans 16 residues. Trimming took 0 bases from V and 0 from J, leaving 11 bases between them. Germline loops: CDR1 LGHNA, CDR2 YSLEER. CDR3 in amino acids: CASSQEQGFMNTEAFF. CDR3 bases: TGCGCCAGCAGCCAAGAACAGGGATTCATGAACACTGAAGCTTTCTTT.

This clone was observed a handful of times. Other DNA sequences from this sample encode an identical CDR3 as well. The chain recombines TRBV7-6 with TRBJ2-7, with D possibly being TRBD1 or TRBD2 (7 bases each). CDR1 and CDR2 from the germline V gene are SGHVS and FNYEAQ. The CDR3 is 12 amino acids. V lost 5 bases and J lost 6, with 11 bases in between. For the CDR3, the DNA is TGTGCCAGCAGCACCAGGGGGGGCGAGCAGTACTTC. It is translated as CASSTRGGEQYF.

The chain employs TRBV28 and TRBJ1-2; no definite D call. Trimming pared 1 base from V and 5 bases from J, leaving 5 bases between. This CDR3 is 12 amino acids long. Per germline, CDR1 MDHEN and CDR2 SYDVKM. DNA of the CDR3: TGTGCCAGCAGTTTATCAACGTATGGCTACACCTTC. Protein product: CASSLSTYGYTF.

The V and J genes are TRBV5-5 and TRBJ2-1; 7 bases match TRBD2. V shed 3 bases and J 1 base; nucleotides not matched to a gene: 7. The germline gives CDR1 SGHKS, CDR2 YYEKEE (reference sequence). The CDR3 is made up of 16 amino acids. In DNA form, the CDR3 reads TGTGCCAGCAGCTGGGTTCTACTAGCGTCCTACAATGAGCAGTTCTTC. Protein product: CASSWVLLASYNEQFF.

DNA of the CDR3: TGTGCCTGGAGTGCAGGCGTTGAGCAGTACTTC. Amino acids: CAWSAGVEQYF. J is TRBJ2-7 and V is TRBV30; no firm D call. This CDR3 has 11 residues. The V end lost 1 base, the J end lost 7 bases, and 8 bases lay between the germline ends. The germline V gene encodes CDR1 GTSNPN and CDR2 SVGIG (reference sequence).

J is TRBJ1-1 and V is TRBV15; no clear D. CDR3 length: 16 residues. Trimming cost V 0 bases and J 5 bases, with 16 bases left between them. The germline CDR1 and CDR2 sequences are LNHNV and YYDKDF (reference sequence). CDR3 bases: TGTGCCACCAGCAGAGATCGGGGAAAAACGGGGACTGAAGCTTTCTTT. Its translation is CATSRDRGKTGTEAFF. The full variable domain, in which reference TRBV15 and TRBJ1-1 provide the parts outside the CDR3, is DAMVIQNPRYQVTQFGKPVTLSCSQTLNHNVMYWYQQKSSQAPKLLFHYYDKDFNNEADTPDNFQSRRPNTSFCFLDIRSPGLGDTAMYLCATSRDRGKTGTEAFFGQGTRLTVV.

The V and J genes are TRBV19 and TRBJ2-7; D is unresolved. Deletions cut 1 base from V and 2 bases from J, with 12 bases between. This CDR3 has 15 residues. Germline lookup yields CDR1 LNHDA and CDR2 SQIVND (reference sequence). The CDR3 sequence is CASSIAAADPYEQYF. CDR3 nucleotides: TGTGCCAGTAGTATAGCTGCGGCTGACCCCTACGAGCAGTACTTC. Full variable domain (missing parts from reference TRBV19 and TRBJ2-7): DGGITQSPKYLFRKEGQNVTLSCEQNLNHDAMYWYRQDPGQGLRLIYYSQIVNDFQKGDIAEGYSVSREKKESFPLTVTSAQKNPTAFYLCASSIAAADPYEQYFGPGTRLTVT.

As DNA, the CDR3 is TGTGCCAGCAGCCCGAGGACTAGCGGGAGAGTCAATGAGCAGTTCTTC. Amino acids: CASSPRTSGRVNEQFF. The J gene is TRBJ2-1, the V gene TRBV28; 13 bases are shared with TRBD2. Germline lookup yields CDR1 MDHEN and CDR2 SYDVKM. J lost 6 bases, V lost 6 bases, and 8 bases had no gene match. The CDR3 is made up of 16 amino acids.

The chain carries TRBV28 and TRBJ2-6, with D unresolved. The CDR3 covers 14 residues. V was cut by 6 bases and J by 2 bases, with 8 bases left in between. Germline CDR1 reads MDHEN; CDR2 reads SYDVKM. CDR3 loop: CASSVSAGANVLTF. The CDR3, as DNA: TGTGCCAGCAGCGTCTCGGCTGGGGCCAACGTCCTGACTTTC.

The gene calls are TRBV2 and TRBJ2-1; a possible D gene is TRBD1 (6 bases). Trimming left V 6 bases short and J 10 bases short, with 16 bases between. This CDR3 contains 13 residues. The germline CDR1 and CDR2 sequences are SNHLY and FYNNEI. CDR3 protein: CASSAGRGREQFF. The DNA for the CDR3 is TGTGCCAGCAGCGCGGGCAGGGGAAGAGAGCAGTTCTTC.

The chain employs TRBV5-1 and TRBJ1-5; D is perhaps TRBD1 (5 bases). Trimming cost V 2 bases and J 1 base, with 10 bases left between them. Germline CDR1 reads SGHRS; CDR2 reads YFSETQ. This CDR3 comprises 15 residues. DNA for the CDR3: TGCGCCAGCAGCTTCCAAGGGGAAAGCAATCAGCCCCAGCATTTT. Its protein is CASSFQGESNQPQHF.

The rearrangement links TRBV2 to TRBJ2-2; the D gene is possibly TRBD1 (5 bases). The CDR3 runs to 15 residues. The germline gives CDR1 SNHLY, CDR2 FYNNEI. Trimming removed 2 bases from V and 0 bases from J, with 7 bases in between. Written as DNA, the CDR3 is TGTGCCAGCAGTGAACAGGGCCCGAACACCGGGGAGCTGTTTTTT. Amino acids: CASSEQGPNTGELFF.

The rearrangement joins TRBV13 to TRBJ1-6; D may be TRBD1 (5 bases). The germline V and J ends were trimmed by 5 bases and 8 bases, with 16 bases remaining between them. Germline V gives CDR1 PRHDT, CDR2 FYEKMQ (reference sequence). This CDR3 is built from 15 residues. CDR3 sequence reads: CASSLPGLLDSPLHF. CDR3 DNA: TGTGCCAGCAGCCTCCCGGGACTTTTAGATTCACCCCTCCACTTT.

The V call is TRBV7-8, the J call TRBJ1-1, with 9 bases aligning to TRBD1. Germline CDR1 is SGHVS and CDR2 is FQNEAQ. The J segment lost 10 bases and the V segment lost 2 bases, leaving 5 bases of the junction unmatched. The CDR3 is 13 residues long. CDR3 loop: CASSLLTQGAAFF. CDR3 nucleotide sequence: TGTGCCAGCAGCTTATTGACACAGGGGGCAGCTTTCTTT.

CDR3 nucleotides: TGTGCCAGCAGTGAAAAATCAGGAGGAGGGCCCACAGATACGCAGTATTTT. Its protein is CASSEKSGGGPTDTQYF. The chain employs TRBV6-1 and TRBJ2-3, with D perhaps matching TRBD2 (6 bases). This CDR3 region has 17 residues. Trimming took 2 bases from V and 2 from J, leaving 17 bases between them. Germline V lookup: CDR1 MNHNS, CDR2 SASEGT.

Regarding this clone: Other DNA sequences from this sample encode an identical CDR3 as well. The chain joins TRBV5-5 to TRBJ2-2; D is uncertain. The CDR3 covers 15 residues. V lost 0 bases, J lost 4 bases, and 10 bases lay in between. Per germline, CDR1 SGHKS and CDR2 YYEKEE (reference sequence). The CDR3 reads CASSLEPLRTGELFF. The CDR3 DNA follows: TGTGCCAGCAGCTTGGAGCCCTTACGCACCGGGGAGCTGTTTTTT.

CDR3 loop: CASDSTDTQYF. The CDR3 DNA is TGTGCCAGCGATAGCACAGATACGCAGTATTTT. The chain employs TRBV28 and TRBJ2-3; no clear D gene. CDR3 length: 11 amino acids. V was trimmed by 8 bases and J by 0 bases, leaving 3 bases between them. Germline loops: CDR1 MDHEN, CDR2 SYDVKM.

The gene calls are TRBV19 and TRBJ1-2; 7 nucleotides agree with TRBD1. The germline gives CDR1 LNHDA, CDR2 SQIVND (reference sequence). V lost 3 bases to trimming and J lost 2 bases; unmatched junction nucleotides: 6. CDR3 length: 15 residues. The CDR3 DNA reads TGTGCCAGTAGTATCGGGCAGGGGGTAAACTATGGCTACACCTTC. It is translated as CASSIGQGVNYGYTF.

The chain combines TRBV5-1 with TRBJ2-5; tentative D call: TRBD2 (6 bases). Looked up from germline, CDR1 is SGHRS and CDR2 is YFSETQ. This CDR3 is built from 16 residues. Trimming stripped 4 bases from V and 2 bases from J, with 18 bases between. CDR3 amino acids: CASSVTPGLLQETQYF. The CDR3 nucleotides read TGCGCCAGCAGCGTGACCCCGGGACTCTTACAAGAGACCCAGTACTTC.

By share, this clone counts as large. The chain joins TRBV25-1 to TRBJ1-3; possibly TRBD1 for D (6 bases). Germline V gene lookup returns CDR1 MGHDK and CDR2 SYGVNS. Trimming cost V 1 base and J 4 bases, with 14 bases left between them. This CDR3 has 16 residues. The CDR3: CASSELDRLEGNTIYF. The CDR3 bases are TGTGCCAGCAGTGAATTGGACAGACTCGAGGGAAACACCATATATTTT.